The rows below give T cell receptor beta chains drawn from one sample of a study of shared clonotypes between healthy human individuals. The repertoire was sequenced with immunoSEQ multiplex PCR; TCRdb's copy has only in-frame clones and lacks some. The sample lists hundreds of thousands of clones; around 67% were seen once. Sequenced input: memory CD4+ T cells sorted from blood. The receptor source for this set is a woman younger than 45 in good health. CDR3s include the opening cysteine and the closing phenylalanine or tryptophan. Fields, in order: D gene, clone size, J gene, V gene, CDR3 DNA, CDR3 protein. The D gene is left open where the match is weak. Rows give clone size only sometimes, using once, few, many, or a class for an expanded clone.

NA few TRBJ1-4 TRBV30 TGTGGTGGCAGGGAGGGGGGCACTAATGAAAAACTGTTTTTT CGGREGGTNEKLFF
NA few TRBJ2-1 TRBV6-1 TGTGCCAGCAGTGAACAGTACTTTTTAAACGAGGGCAATGAGCAGTTCTTC CASSEQYFLNEGNEQFF
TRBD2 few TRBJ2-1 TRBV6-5 TGTGCCAGCAGCCCACGGGAGGGAGGTAGTGGTGAGCAGTTCTTC CASSPREGGSGEQFF
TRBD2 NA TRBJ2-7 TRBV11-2 TGTGCCAGCAGCTACGGACTAGCGGGAGAAGTGGACGAGCAGTACTTC CASSYGLAGEVDEQYF
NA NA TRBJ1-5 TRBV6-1 TGTGCCAGCAGTGAAGGTCAGCCCCAGCATTTT CASSEGQPQHF
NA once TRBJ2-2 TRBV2 TGTGCCAGGAAGGGGGAGGGCCATGACACCGGGGAGCTGTTTTTT CARKGEGHDTGELFF
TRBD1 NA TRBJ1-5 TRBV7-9 TGTGCCAGCAGCTCGACGGGACAGGGGAGCAATCAGCCCCAGCATTTT CASSSTGQGSNQPQHF
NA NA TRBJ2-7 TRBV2 TGTGCCAGCAGAAAGGGGACCCAGGGCTACGAGCAGTACTTC CASRKGTQGYEQYF
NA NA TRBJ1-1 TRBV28 TGTGCCAGCTTTTTGGGACGGCACACTGAAGCTTTCTTT CASFLGRHTEAFF
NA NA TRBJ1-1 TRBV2 TGTGCCAGCGGGGACCGACCCCCTGAAGCTTTCTTT CASGDRPPEAFF
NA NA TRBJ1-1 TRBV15 TGTGCCACCAGCAGGCTGGGGGGTGCCCTTGGTGGAGCTTTCTTT CATSRLGGALGGAFF
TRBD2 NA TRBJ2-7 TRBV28 TGTGCCAGCAGTTTATCGGGGGGATTAGCCTACGAGCAGTACTTC CASSLSGGLAYEQYF
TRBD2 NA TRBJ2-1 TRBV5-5 TGTGCCAGCAGCCCCCGAGTAGCGGGAGGTAATGAGCAGTTCTTC CASSPRVAGGNEQFF
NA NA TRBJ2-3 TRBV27 TGTGCCAGCAGGAGGACAGGCCGGGGGACAGATACGCAGTATTTT CASRRTGRGTDTQYF
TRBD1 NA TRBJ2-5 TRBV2 TGTGCCAGCATGGACAGGGACAGTTTCGAGACCCAGTACTTC CASMDRDSFETQYF
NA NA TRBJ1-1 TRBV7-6 TGTGCCAGCAGCTTAGCGGGAGTAGGGGGCACTGAAGCTTTCTTT CASSLAGVGGTEAFF
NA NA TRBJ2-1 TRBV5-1 TGCGCCAGCAGCTTGAGGGCGGTCTCCTACAATGAGCAGTTCTTC CASSLRAVSYNEQFF
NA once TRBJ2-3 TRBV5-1 TGCGCCAGCAGCTTGTCAGATACGCAGTATTTT CASSLSDTQYF
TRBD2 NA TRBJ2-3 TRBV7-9 TGTGCCAGCAGCTCCAGAGACGTAGCGGGAGCGGCAGATACGCAGTATTTT CASSSRDVAGAADTQYF
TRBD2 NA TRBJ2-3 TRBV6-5 TGTGCCAGCATCCCGAGCGGGAGGGGAGATACGCAGTATTTT CASIPSGRGDTQYF
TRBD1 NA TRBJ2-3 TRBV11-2 TGTGCCAGCAGCCCGACAGGGAACACAGATACGCAGTATTTT CASSPTGNTDTQYF
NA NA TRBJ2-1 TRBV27 TGTGCCAGCAGTTTAGCGGTACGCTCCTACAATGAGCAGTTCTTC CASSLAVRSYNEQFF
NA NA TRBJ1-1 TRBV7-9 TGTGCCAGCAGCCGGATGGAGGGCCCCACTGAAGCTTTCTTT CASSRMEGPTEAFF
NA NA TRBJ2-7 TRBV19 TGTGCCAGTAGTATCCCCGGAACCTACGAGCAGTACTTC CASSIPGTYEQYF
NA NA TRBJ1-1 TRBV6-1 TGTGCCAGCAGTGCCCCGAGGGAGAGTGAGGCTTTCTTT CASSAPRESEAFF
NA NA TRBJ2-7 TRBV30 TGTGCCTGGAGTCCTCATAACAGGGACGAGCAGTACTTC CAWSPHNRDEQYF
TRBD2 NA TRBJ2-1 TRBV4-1 TGCGCCAGCAGCAACGCCGGGACTAGCGGGAGGGTAGGTGAGCAGTTCTTC CASSNAGTSGRVGEQFF
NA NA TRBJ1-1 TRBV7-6 TGTGCCAGCAGTCCGAAACCGGGGACAATGAACACTGAAGCTTTCTTT CASSPKPGTMNTEAFF
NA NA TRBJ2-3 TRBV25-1 TGTGCCAGCAGTGAAGGATATGCAGGTGGAATGGGGGATACGCAGTATTTT CASSEGYAGGMGDTQYF
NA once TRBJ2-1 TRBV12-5 TGTGCTAGTGGTTTGGGGACAGTCTACAATGAGCAGTTCTTC CASGLGTVYNEQFF
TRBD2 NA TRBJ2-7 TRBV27 TGTGCCAGCAGACAAACACCCGCCGGGACCCTCGGGGGGACGCAGTACTTC CASRQTPAGTLGGTQYF
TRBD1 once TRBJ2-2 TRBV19 TGTGCCAGTAGGGGACAGTTCCACACCGGGGAGCTGTTTTTT CASRGQFHTGELFF
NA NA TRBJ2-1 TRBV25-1 TGTGCCAGCAGTGAATCGGGGGCGGAGGGTGAGCAGTTCTTC CASSESGAEGEQFF
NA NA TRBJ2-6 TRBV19 TGTGCCAGTACGTCCTCCCAGGCTGGGGCCAACGTCCTGACTTTC CASTSSQAGANVLTF
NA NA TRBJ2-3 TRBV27 TGTGCCAGCAGTCAAAGCCCGACGGCCTCCACAGATACGCAGTATTTT CASSQSPTASTDTQYF
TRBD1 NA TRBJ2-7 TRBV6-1 TGTGCCAGCAGAAAGGGACAGCCGTTGCACGAGCAGTACTTC CASRKGQPLHEQYF
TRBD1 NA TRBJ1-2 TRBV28 TGTGCCAGCAGTCACAGACAGGGGGCGCGTGGCTACACCTTC CASSHRQGARGYTF
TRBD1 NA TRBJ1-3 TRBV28 TGTGCCAGCAGCACCCCGGGGACAGGGGCCGGAAACACCATATATTTT CASSTPGTGAGNTIYF
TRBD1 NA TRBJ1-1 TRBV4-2 TGTGCCAGCAGACGACAGGGGAGTGGGACTGAAGCTTTCTTT CASRRQGSGTEAFF
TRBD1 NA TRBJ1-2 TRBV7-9 TGTGCCAGCAGCAACCGGGACAGGGGCCGATATGGCTACACCTTC CASSNRDRGRYGYTF
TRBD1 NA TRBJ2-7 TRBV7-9 TGTGCCAGCAGCTCACCGGGACAGGAGAAATACGAGCAGTACTTC CASSSPGQEKYEQYF
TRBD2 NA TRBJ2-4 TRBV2 TGTGCCAGCAGAAGAAATTCACTAGCGGGAGGGCCCCATGGGGTCAAAAACATTCAGTACTTC CASRRNSLAGGPHGVKNIQYF
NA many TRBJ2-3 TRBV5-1 TGCGCCAGCAGCTTGTATACGGGAGGCACAGATACGCAGTATTTT CASSLYTGGTDTQYF
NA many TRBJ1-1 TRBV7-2 TGTGCCAGCAGCAATTCACAGGGTTCGACTGAAGCTTTCTTT CASSNSQGSTEAFF
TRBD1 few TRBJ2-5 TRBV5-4 TGTGCCAGCAGCTTGAGGGACAGGGGCCAAGAGACCCAGTACTTC CASSLRDRGQETQYF
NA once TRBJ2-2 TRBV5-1 TGCGCCACCCGCTGGGGGTTTGACACCGGGGAGCTGTTTTTT CATRWGFDTGELFF
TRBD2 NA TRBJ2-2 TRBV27 TGTGCCAACAGTAGGACTAGGAACACCGGGGAGCTGTTTTTT CANSRTRNTGELFF